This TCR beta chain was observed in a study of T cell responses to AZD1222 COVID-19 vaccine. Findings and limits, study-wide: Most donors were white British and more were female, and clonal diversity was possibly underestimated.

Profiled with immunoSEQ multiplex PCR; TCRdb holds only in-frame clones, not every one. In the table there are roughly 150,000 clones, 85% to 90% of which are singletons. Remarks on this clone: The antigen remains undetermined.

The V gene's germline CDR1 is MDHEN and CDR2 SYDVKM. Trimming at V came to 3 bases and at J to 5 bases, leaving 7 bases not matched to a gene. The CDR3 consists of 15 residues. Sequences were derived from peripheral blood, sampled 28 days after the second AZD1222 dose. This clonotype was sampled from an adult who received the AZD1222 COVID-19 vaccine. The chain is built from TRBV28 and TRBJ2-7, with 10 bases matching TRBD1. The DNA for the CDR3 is TGTGCCAGCAGTTTCCCCTCCGGGACAGGGGACGAGCAGTACTTC. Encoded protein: CASSFPSGTGDEQYF.